This T cell receptor beta chain emerged from a study of blood T cell repertoires in COVID-19. Study as a whole: COVID-19 samples from acute and convalescent phases originated in the United States, Italy and Spain. From T cells, B-cell-depleted T cells, or PBMCs came the material, which was cDNA or gDNA.

Original handling: From reference gene primer amplification, estimates of nucleated cell counts were derived. Produced via immunoSEQ multiplex PCR; TCRdb's table is partial and in-frame only. The V and J calls and clone size were taken over from that table, and D and trimming were inferred from the DNA. The sample has 150,000 to 200,000 clones; 87% are singletons. This clonotype was obtained from a man in his fifties or sixties with active or convalescent COVID-19. The sequenced sample was peripheral blood.

The CDR3 protein is CASSLGLAGEETQYF. DNA of the CDR3: TGTGCCAGCAGCCTGGGACTAGCGGGGGAAGAGACCCAGTACTTC. The chain employs TRBV3-1 (or the pseudogene TRBV3-2) and TRBJ2-5, with 14 bases fitting TRBD2. The ends lost 4 bases at V and 3 bases at J; junction bases unmatched: 1. The CDR3 spans 15 residues. CDR1 and CDR2 (germline): LGHDT, YNNKEL (reference sequence).